This passage covers 20 T cell receptor beta chains from one sample sequenced in a study of shared T cell receptors in the human thymus. Only in-frame clones appear in the TCRdb table, and some are missing; sequencing was by immunoSEQ multiplex PCR. This sample has some 760,000 clones; 80% to 90% occur once, and the top ten carry approximately 0.01%. These same data were also listed under a study on human thymus T cells.

The source material was thymocytes. The receptors stem from a girl under three years old with a congenital heart defect.

The genes are TRBV4-3 and TRBJ1-4; D remains ambiguous. V lost 4 bases and J lost 0, with 18 bases in between. Germline CDR1 and CDR2: LGHNA and YSLEER. The CDR3 consists of 18 residues. This chain's CDR3 is CASSRTELEVATNEKLFF. The CDR3 region has the DNA TGCGCCAGCAGCCGAACGGAGTTAGAAGTTGCAACTAATGAAAAACTGTTTTTT.

The V and J genes are TRBV5-1 and TRBJ1-1; no definite D call. The CDR3 has 16 amino acids. CDR1 is SGHRS, CDR2 YFSETQ, per germline. The V and J ends lost 0 bases and 0 bases respectively, with 12 bases between them. CDR3 region: CASSLVVSPLNTEAFF. The CDR3 nucleotides read TGCGCCAGCAGCTTGGTAGTTTCCCCTCTGAACACTGAAGCTTTCTTT.

The CDR3 spells CASRPRFDGAFF. CDR3 DNA: TGTGCCAGCAGGCCAAGATTCGACGGGGCTTTCTTT. This chain joins TRBV6-5 and TRBJ1-1; D not certain. This CDR3 region has 12 residues. The germline V gene encodes CDR1 MNHEY and CDR2 SVGAGI. Trimming left V 6 bases short and J 11 bases short, with 16 bases between.

V and J are TRBV4-1 and TRBJ2-3, with 9 bases lining up with TRBD2. Germline CDR1 MGHRA, CDR2 YSYEKL. The CDR3 totals 18 residues. The trim removed 0 bases at V and 6 bases at J, leaving 13 bases unmatched. The DNA of the CDR3 is TGCGCCAGCAGCCAAGAAGGATTGGCGGGGGGGCGGTCGGATACGCAGTATTTT. Translating it yields CASSQEGLAGGRSDTQYF.

The V gene is TRBV28, the J gene TRBJ1-1; D is possibly TRBD1 (5 bases). Trimming cost V 4 bases and J 2 bases, with 17 bases left between them. This CDR3 is built from 16 residues. From germline, CDR1 is MDHEN and CDR2 SYDVKM. The CDR3 DNA reads as TGTGCCAGCAGTTCCCACCTTGACAGTTCAAACACTGAAGCTTTCTTT. Amino acid sequence: CASSSHLDSSNTEAFF.

The CDR3 sequence: CASSAQRSSGNTIYF. CDR3 in DNA: TGTGCCAGTAGTGCTCAGCGAAGCTCTGGAAACACCATATATTTT. This chain joins TRBV19 and TRBJ1-3; D remains unclear. The CDR3 consists of 15 residues. The V end was cut by 5 bases, the J end by 0 bases, with 11 bases between. Germline CDR1 is LNHDA and CDR2 is SQIVND (reference sequence).

This chain joins TRBV5-4 and TRBJ2-1, with TRBD2 matching over 15 bases. The CDR3 covers 20 residues. V shed 3 bases, J shed 8 bases, and the junction held 18 bases outside the gene matches. Germline V CDR1 and CDR2: SGHNT, YYREEE (reference sequence). CDR3 coding DNA: TGTGCCAGCAGCTCGAGACAGCCGGGACTAGCGGGGGGCCCTTGGTATGAGCAGTTCTTC. Translated: CASSSRQPGLAGGPWYEQFF.

The chain links TRBV6-5 to TRBJ2-5, with a tentative D call TRBD1 (6 bases). Trimming removed 6 bases at V and 4 bases at J, with 15 bases between. The V gene's germline CDR1 is MNHEY and CDR2 SVGAGI. The CDR3 is 14 amino acids. Here the CDR3 DNA reads TGTGCCAGCAGCCCCCCAGGGGCAATAGAGACCCAGTACTTC. Translating it yields CASSPPGAIETQYF.

This clone appeared a single time. The chain is built from TRBV10-1 and TRBJ1-6, with D possibly TRBD1 on 5 matching bases. Germline CDR1 reads WNHNN; CDR2 reads SYGVQD (reference sequence). V lost 0 bases, J lost 7 bases, and 22 bases lay in between. The CDR3 has 19 amino acids. The CDR3 DNA follows: TGCGCCAGCAGTGAGTCTGGGGTGGGGGGGACCCGAGGCAATTCACCCCTCCACTTT. This sequence encodes CASSESGVGGTRGNSPLHF.

The genes are TRBV25-1 and TRBJ2-2; a possible D gene is TRBD1 (6 bases). The CDR3 extends over 16 amino acids. Deletions cut 1 base from V and 0 bases from J, with 9 bases between. The V gene's germline CDR1 is MGHDK and CDR2 SYGVNS. DNA for the CDR3: TGTGCCAGCAGTGAATTAGGGACACCGAACACCGGGGAGCTGTTTTTT. Translating gives CASSELGTPNTGELFF.

The chain carries TRBV11-2 and TRBJ1-2, with D possibly being TRBD1 (5 bases). Germline CDR1 is SGHAT and CDR2 is FQNNGV. CDR3 length: 15 residues. V was clipped by 5 bases and J by 6 bases, with 19 bases between them. Written as DNA, the CDR3 is TGTGCCAGCAGCCCACCGGGCCCAGGGAGGGATGGCTACACCTTC. This encodes CASSPPGPGRDGYTF.

The CDR3 DNA follows: TGCAGCGTCACTGCGGGACAGAATGAAAAACTGTTTTTT. Residues: CSVTAGQNEKLFF. This chain uses TRBV29-1 with TRBJ1-4; 7 positions agree with TRBD1. This CDR3 is built from 13 residues. Germline V gene sequence: CDR1 SQVTM, CDR2 ANQGSEA. V lost 6 bases to trimming and J lost 5 bases; unmatched junction nucleotides: 6.

This chain links TRBV18 with TRBJ1-3, with D possibly matching TRBD1 (5 bases). CDR1 is KGHSH and CDR2 is LQKENI in the germline V gene. CDR3 length: 14 residues. V lost 0 bases and J lost 8, with 11 bases in between. CDR3 amino acids: CASSPPGLWDTIYF. For the CDR3, the DNA is TGTGCCAGCTCACCACCGGGGCTCTGGGACACCATATATTTT.

The chain carries TRBV19 and TRBJ1-2; TRBD1 matches at 12 bases. The V gene end was trimmed by 2 bases and the J gene end by 1 base; junction bases not matched to a gene: 8. The CDR3 runs to 18 residues. Germline values: CDR1 LNHDA, CDR2 SQIVND (reference sequence). The CDR3 coding sequence is TGTGCCAGTAGTATATCGGGGACAGGGGGCTGGAGTAACTATGGCTACACCTTC. Residues: CASSISGTGGWSNYGYTF.

J is TRBJ2-3 and V is TRBV7-3, with TRBD2 identical over 10 bases. The CDR3 is made up of 18 amino acids. V lost 5 bases and J lost 2; bases outside the gene matches: 13. Germline V gene sequence: CDR1 SGHTA, CDR2 FQGTGA. As DNA, the CDR3 is TGTGCCAGCAGCCCGGTCGGGCTAGCGGGAGAGGTCACAGATACGCAGTATTTT. Translating it yields CASSPVGLAGEVTDTQYF.

This chain joins TRBV7-6 and TRBJ2-2; D is possibly TRBD1 (5 bases). CDR1 SGHVS and CDR2 FNYEAQ come from the germline V gene. Trimming shortened V by 0 bases and J by 6 bases, and 11 bases separated the two germline ends. This CDR3 region has 15 residues. The CDR3 nucleotides read TGTGCCAGCAGCTTAGCTTTGGGGCAGCCCGGGGAGCTGTTTTTT. Its protein product is CASSLALGQPGELFF.

This sequence joins TRBV10-2 and TRBJ1-2; D ambiguous. Trimming removed 3 bases from V and 4 bases from J, with 9 bases in between. CDR3 length equals 13 residues. Germline values: CDR1 WSHSY, CDR2 SAAADI. The CDR3 DNA is TGCGCCAGCAGTGATCGAGGGTCCTATGGCTACACCTTC. It is translated as CASSDRGSYGYTF.

This CDR3 reads CASSLDPGTVHYEQYF. For the CDR3, the DNA is TGTGCCAGCAGCTTAGATCCCGGGACAGTACACTACGAGCAGTACTTC. This chain connects TRBV11-2 to TRBJ2-7; TRBD1 matches 7 bases. J was trimmed by 3 bases and V by 0 bases; bases with no gene match: 8. The length of the CDR3 is 16 residues. Per germline, CDR1 SGHAT and CDR2 FQNNGV.

The chain is built from TRBV7-2 and TRBJ1-2, with a possible D match to TRBD1 (5 bases). CDR1 is SGHTA and CDR2 is FQGNSA in the germline V gene. The CDR3 consists of 17 residues. With 2 bases removed from V and 5 bases from J, the gap between germline ends came to 21 bases. The DNA for the CDR3 is TGTGCCAGCAGCTTACCCCAGGGTTCCTATACCGAATATGGCTACACCTTC. This codes for CASSLPQGSYTEYGYTF.

The chain uses TRBV15 and TRBJ1-4; the D gene is possibly TRBD1 (5 bases). Germline V gene data show CDR1 as LNHNV and CDR2 as YYDKDF (reference sequence). Trimming stripped 3 bases from V and 2 bases from J, with 19 bases between. The CDR3 is 18 amino acids. CDR3 protein: CATSRGGGTPPTNEKLFF. The CDR3 DNA follows: TGTGCCACCAGCAGGGGGGGAGGGACCCCCCCCACTAATGAAAAACTGTTTTTT.